This T cell receptor beta chain was observed in a study of vaccination effects on CD4 cells after COVID-19. Trimming stripped 4 bases from V and 8 bases from J, with 18 bases between. This CDR3 is 15 amino acids long. CDR1 is MNHEY, CDR2 SVGEGT, per germline. Assay: immunoSEQ multiplex PCR; the TCRdb copy retains only in-frame clones and omits some. The sample yields about 73,000 clones, over 65% seen once. Regarding this clone: Antigen specificity is unknown.

With 9 to 11 days of culture completed, CD4+ T cells were isolated. Each person got two doses of an mRNA SARS-CoV-2 vaccine, BNT162b2 or mRNA-1273. J is TRBJ1-3 and V is TRBV6-2 or TRBV6-3; a possible D gene is TRBD1 (5 bases). This TCR was recovered from a human donor who received a COVID-19 vaccine. The sample was CD4+ T cells from PBMCs cultured without peptide, taken after COVID-19 vaccination. The CDR3 DNA reads TGTGCCAGCAGTTCGGGACTGACAAGCGGTGACACCATATATTTT. Encoded protein: CASSSGLTSGDTIYF.